This T cell receptor (beta chain) was profiled in a study of resident and recirculating memory T cells in vitiligo. The V segment lost 0 bases and the J segment 2 bases; nucleotides outside the gene matches: 3. CDR1 and CDR2 (germline): SGDLS, YYNGEE. The CDR3 is made up of 15 amino acids. Sequencing used immunoSEQ multiplex PCR; TCRdb keeps in-frame clones, though not all of them. The table lists about 76,000 clones, about 91% of them singletons. V is TRBV9 and J is TRBJ2-3, with 7 bases lining up with TRBD1. The receptor comes from a male donor with vitiligo. Sequencing was done on a sample of blood. The CDR3 here is CASSVEGAITDTQYF. The CDR3 coding sequence is TGTGCCAGCAGCGTAGAGGGGGCTATCACAGATACGCAGTATTTT.